The 17 T cell receptor beta chains below come from one sample, sequenced in a study of shared clonotypes between healthy human individuals. Sequencing used immunoSEQ multiplex PCR; TCRdb keeps in-frame clones, though not all of them. This repertoire shows around 650,000 clones, about 95% found once; its top ten account for 0.11%. In the naive CD8 group, cells lacked CD45RO and were positively selected for CCR7, so terminally differentiated effector memory CD45RA+ cells were left out. The specimen sequenced was naive CD8+ T cells sorted from blood. Receptors were obtained from a woman aged 25 to 39 in good health.

The genes are TRBV29-1 and TRBJ1-1; tentative D call: TRBD1 (5 bases). The V and J ends lost 7 bases and 6 bases respectively, with 15 bases between them. CDR1 SQVTM and CDR2 ANQGSEA come from the germline V gene. This CDR3 is built from 12 residues. CDR3 region: CSAYLGEAEAFF. The CDR3 coding sequence is TGCAGCGCCTACCTAGGGGAGGCTGAAGCTTTCTTT.

The chain combines TRBV27 with TRBJ2-7, with 12 nucleotides matching TRBD1. Looked up from germline, CDR1 is MNHEY and CDR2 is SMNVEV (reference sequence). The CDR3 runs 15 residues. The V and J ends lost 7 bases and 6 bases, in that order; junction bases with no gene match: 10. CDR3 protein: CASTRVGTGGREQYF. For the CDR3, the DNA is TGTGCCAGCACAAGAGTAGGGACAGGGGGCCGCGAGCAGTACTTC.

With respect to this clone: Other DNA sequences in the same sample also yield this CDR3. J is TRBJ2-1 and V is TRBV27; the D is unclear. V shed 3 bases and J shed 8 bases, with 5 bases lying between them. CDR1 MNHEY and CDR2 SMNVEV come from the germline V gene (reference sequence). The length of the CDR3 is 11 residues. CDR3 in amino acids: CASSFRHEQFF. The CDR3 DNA reads TGTGCCAGCAGTTTTAGGCATGAGCAGTTCTTC.

The rearrangement uses TRBV7-9 and TRBJ2-5; TRBD1 aligns across 8 bases. Trimming at V came to 5 bases and at J to 4 bases, leaving 3 bases not matched to a gene. Germline CDR1 is SEHNR and CDR2 is FQNEAQ (reference sequence). This CDR3 has 13 residues. CDR3 in DNA: TGTGCCAGCAGCCCAACAGGGGGAGAGACCCAGTACTTC. Protein product: CASSPTGGETQYF.

The chain recombines TRBV27 with TRBJ1-1, with a tentative D call TRBD1 (6 bases). V lost 6 bases and J lost 11, with 19 bases in between. The CDR3 runs 13 residues. Per germline, CDR1 MNHEY and CDR2 SMNVEV (reference sequence). The CDR3 sequence is CASRIVSGGAAFF. Written as DNA, the CDR3 is TGTGCCAGCAGAATTGTTAGTGGGGGCGCGGCTTTCTTT.

The chain carries TRBV19 and TRBJ1-5, with a weak D call TRBD1 (6 bases). Germline CDR1 LNHDA, CDR2 SQIVND (reference sequence). The CDR3 length is 13 residues. The germline V and J ends were trimmed by 3 bases and 6 bases, with 9 bases remaining between them. CDR3 residues: CASSMAGAQPQHF. The CDR3 coding sequence is TGTGCCAGTAGTATGGCAGGGGCTCAGCCCCAGCATTTT.

The V gene is TRBV5-6, the J gene TRBJ1-1; weak D call: TRBD1 (5 bases). The CDR3 runs to 13 residues. V was shortened by 4 bases and J by 5 bases, with 12 bases between the two germline ends. Per germline, CDR1 SGHDT and CDR2 YYEEEE. The CDR3 coding sequence is TGTGCCAGCAGCCGGGACCCCGGTACTGAAGCTTTCTTT. This sequence encodes CASSRDPGTEAFF.

The CDR3 is CSVEAESGGRYGYTF. The CDR3 bases are TGCAGCGTTGAAGCTGAATCCGGGGGGAGGTATGGCTACACCTTC. The rearrangement joins TRBV29-1 to TRBJ1-2, with D perhaps TRBD1 (5 bases). V lost 1 base and J 5 bases, leaving 17 bases between the germline ends. The CDR3 consists of 15 residues. Per the germline V gene, CDR1 is SQVTM and CDR2 is ANQGSEA. Using reference TRBV29-1 and TRBJ1-2 for the parts outside the CDR3, the full variable domain is SAVISQKPSRDICQRGTSLTIQCQVDSQVTMMFWYRQQPGQSLTLIATANQGSEATYESGFVIDKFPISRPNLTFSTLTVSNMSPEDSSIYLCSVEAESGGRYGYTFGSGTRLTVV.

As regards this clone: The identical CDR3 is also encoded by other nucleotide sequences in the sample. V is TRBV2 and J is TRBJ2-7; D is undetermined. Looked up from germline, CDR1 is SNHLY and CDR2 is FYNNEI. V lost 5 bases to trimming and J lost 1 base, with 3 bases between them. This CDR3 is 11 amino acids long. The CDR3 coding sequence is TGTGCCAGCAGTCCATCCTACGAGCAGTACTTC. Its protein product is CASSPSYEQYF.

V and J are TRBV5-4 and TRBJ1-1; TRBD1 matches at 8 bases. The CDR3 runs to 14 residues. From germline, CDR1 is SGHNT and CDR2 YYREEE (reference sequence). The V gene end was trimmed by 2 bases and the J gene end by 6 bases; junction bases not matched to a gene: 6. This chain's CDR3 is CASSFWTGTAEAFF. DNA of the CDR3: TGTGCCAGCAGCTTTTGGACAGGGACGGCTGAAGCTTTCTTT.

The rearrangement uses TRBV20-1 and TRBJ2-7; D perhaps matches TRBD2 (5 bases). Trimming took 5 bases from V and 2 from J, leaving 7 bases between them. The CDR3 spans 11 residues. CDR1 is DFQATT, CDR2 SNEGSKA, per germline (reference sequence). The CDR3 bases are TGCAGTGCTTTAGCGCCCTACGAGCAGTACTTC. This sequence encodes CSALAPYEQYF.

This sequence joins TRBV27 and TRBJ2-7; D is unclear. Germline-derived CDR1 and CDR2 are MNHEY and SMNVEV (reference sequence). V was trimmed by 4 bases and J by 1 base, leaving 11 bases between them. CDR3 size: 14 residues. The CDR3: CASSSLFASYEQYF. CDR3 sequence (DNA): TGTGCCAGCAGTTCTTTGTTCGCTTCCTACGAGCAGTACTTC.

V usage is TRBV5-1 and J usage is TRBJ2-7; unclear D gene. Germline V gene data show CDR1 as SGHRS and CDR2 as YFSETQ. The CDR3 is made up of 13 amino acids. V was shortened by 0 bases and J by 4 bases, with 8 bases between the two germline ends. The CDR3 region has the DNA TGCGCCAGCAGCTTGGAAGCCAGATACGAGCAGTACTTC. It specifies CASSLEARYEQYF.

The V and J genes are TRBV7-6 and TRBJ2-7; no definite D call. There are 16 residues in the CDR3. From germline, CDR1 is SGHVS and CDR2 FNYEAQ. Trimming shortened V by 5 bases and J by 6 bases, and 23 bases separated the two germline ends. CDR3: CASSREQFFLSGEQYF. The CDR3 DNA reads as TGTGCCAGCAGCCGCGAACAGTTCTTCCTAAGTGGCGAGCAGTACTTC.

The chain uses TRBV27 and TRBJ2-7; D may be TRBD1 or TRBD2 (6 bases each). The CDR3 covers 16 residues. V lost 6 bases, J lost 2 bases, and 20 bases lay in between. The germline V gene encodes CDR1 MNHEY and CDR2 SMNVEV (reference sequence). The CDR3 loop reads CASSPSPGAGPYEQYF. CDR3 DNA: TGTGCCAGCAGCCCGTCGCCGGGGGCTGGGCCCTACGAGCAGTACTTC.

The chain has TRBV11-2 and TRBJ2-7; no reliable D call. This CDR3 contains 12 residues. The V and J ends lost 5 bases and 4 bases respectively, with 9 bases between them. Germline-derived CDR1 and CDR2 are SGHAT and FQNNGV. The CDR3 DNA is TGTGCCAGCAGCCAGGATCAGTACGAGCAGTACTTC. Encoded protein: CASSQDQYEQYF. Full variable domain (missing parts from reference TRBV11-2 and TRBJ2-7): EAGVAQSPRYKIIEKRQSVAFWCNPISGHATLYWYQQILGQGPKLLIQFQNNGVVDDSQLPKDRFSAERLKGVDSTLKIQPAKLEDSAVYLCASSQDQYEQYFGPGTRLTVT.

The CDR3 loop reads CASSFDSSFYEQYF. DNA of the CDR3: TGTGCCAGCAGCTTTGACAGTTCTTTCTACGAGCAGTACTTC. The chain couples TRBV7-9 to TRBJ2-7, with D tentatively TRBD1 (5 bases). Germline V gene data show CDR1 as SEHNR and CDR2 as FQNEAQ (reference sequence). This CDR3 spans 14 amino acids. V lost 3 bases, J lost 3 bases, and 12 bases lay in between. Filled out from reference TRBV7-9 and TRBJ2-7, the complete variable domain reads DTGVSQNPRHKITKRGQNVTFRCDPISEHNRLYWYRQTLGQGPEFLTYFQNEAQLEKSRLLSDRFSAERPKGSFSTLEIQRTEQGDSAMYLCASSFDSSFYEQYFGPGTRLTVT.